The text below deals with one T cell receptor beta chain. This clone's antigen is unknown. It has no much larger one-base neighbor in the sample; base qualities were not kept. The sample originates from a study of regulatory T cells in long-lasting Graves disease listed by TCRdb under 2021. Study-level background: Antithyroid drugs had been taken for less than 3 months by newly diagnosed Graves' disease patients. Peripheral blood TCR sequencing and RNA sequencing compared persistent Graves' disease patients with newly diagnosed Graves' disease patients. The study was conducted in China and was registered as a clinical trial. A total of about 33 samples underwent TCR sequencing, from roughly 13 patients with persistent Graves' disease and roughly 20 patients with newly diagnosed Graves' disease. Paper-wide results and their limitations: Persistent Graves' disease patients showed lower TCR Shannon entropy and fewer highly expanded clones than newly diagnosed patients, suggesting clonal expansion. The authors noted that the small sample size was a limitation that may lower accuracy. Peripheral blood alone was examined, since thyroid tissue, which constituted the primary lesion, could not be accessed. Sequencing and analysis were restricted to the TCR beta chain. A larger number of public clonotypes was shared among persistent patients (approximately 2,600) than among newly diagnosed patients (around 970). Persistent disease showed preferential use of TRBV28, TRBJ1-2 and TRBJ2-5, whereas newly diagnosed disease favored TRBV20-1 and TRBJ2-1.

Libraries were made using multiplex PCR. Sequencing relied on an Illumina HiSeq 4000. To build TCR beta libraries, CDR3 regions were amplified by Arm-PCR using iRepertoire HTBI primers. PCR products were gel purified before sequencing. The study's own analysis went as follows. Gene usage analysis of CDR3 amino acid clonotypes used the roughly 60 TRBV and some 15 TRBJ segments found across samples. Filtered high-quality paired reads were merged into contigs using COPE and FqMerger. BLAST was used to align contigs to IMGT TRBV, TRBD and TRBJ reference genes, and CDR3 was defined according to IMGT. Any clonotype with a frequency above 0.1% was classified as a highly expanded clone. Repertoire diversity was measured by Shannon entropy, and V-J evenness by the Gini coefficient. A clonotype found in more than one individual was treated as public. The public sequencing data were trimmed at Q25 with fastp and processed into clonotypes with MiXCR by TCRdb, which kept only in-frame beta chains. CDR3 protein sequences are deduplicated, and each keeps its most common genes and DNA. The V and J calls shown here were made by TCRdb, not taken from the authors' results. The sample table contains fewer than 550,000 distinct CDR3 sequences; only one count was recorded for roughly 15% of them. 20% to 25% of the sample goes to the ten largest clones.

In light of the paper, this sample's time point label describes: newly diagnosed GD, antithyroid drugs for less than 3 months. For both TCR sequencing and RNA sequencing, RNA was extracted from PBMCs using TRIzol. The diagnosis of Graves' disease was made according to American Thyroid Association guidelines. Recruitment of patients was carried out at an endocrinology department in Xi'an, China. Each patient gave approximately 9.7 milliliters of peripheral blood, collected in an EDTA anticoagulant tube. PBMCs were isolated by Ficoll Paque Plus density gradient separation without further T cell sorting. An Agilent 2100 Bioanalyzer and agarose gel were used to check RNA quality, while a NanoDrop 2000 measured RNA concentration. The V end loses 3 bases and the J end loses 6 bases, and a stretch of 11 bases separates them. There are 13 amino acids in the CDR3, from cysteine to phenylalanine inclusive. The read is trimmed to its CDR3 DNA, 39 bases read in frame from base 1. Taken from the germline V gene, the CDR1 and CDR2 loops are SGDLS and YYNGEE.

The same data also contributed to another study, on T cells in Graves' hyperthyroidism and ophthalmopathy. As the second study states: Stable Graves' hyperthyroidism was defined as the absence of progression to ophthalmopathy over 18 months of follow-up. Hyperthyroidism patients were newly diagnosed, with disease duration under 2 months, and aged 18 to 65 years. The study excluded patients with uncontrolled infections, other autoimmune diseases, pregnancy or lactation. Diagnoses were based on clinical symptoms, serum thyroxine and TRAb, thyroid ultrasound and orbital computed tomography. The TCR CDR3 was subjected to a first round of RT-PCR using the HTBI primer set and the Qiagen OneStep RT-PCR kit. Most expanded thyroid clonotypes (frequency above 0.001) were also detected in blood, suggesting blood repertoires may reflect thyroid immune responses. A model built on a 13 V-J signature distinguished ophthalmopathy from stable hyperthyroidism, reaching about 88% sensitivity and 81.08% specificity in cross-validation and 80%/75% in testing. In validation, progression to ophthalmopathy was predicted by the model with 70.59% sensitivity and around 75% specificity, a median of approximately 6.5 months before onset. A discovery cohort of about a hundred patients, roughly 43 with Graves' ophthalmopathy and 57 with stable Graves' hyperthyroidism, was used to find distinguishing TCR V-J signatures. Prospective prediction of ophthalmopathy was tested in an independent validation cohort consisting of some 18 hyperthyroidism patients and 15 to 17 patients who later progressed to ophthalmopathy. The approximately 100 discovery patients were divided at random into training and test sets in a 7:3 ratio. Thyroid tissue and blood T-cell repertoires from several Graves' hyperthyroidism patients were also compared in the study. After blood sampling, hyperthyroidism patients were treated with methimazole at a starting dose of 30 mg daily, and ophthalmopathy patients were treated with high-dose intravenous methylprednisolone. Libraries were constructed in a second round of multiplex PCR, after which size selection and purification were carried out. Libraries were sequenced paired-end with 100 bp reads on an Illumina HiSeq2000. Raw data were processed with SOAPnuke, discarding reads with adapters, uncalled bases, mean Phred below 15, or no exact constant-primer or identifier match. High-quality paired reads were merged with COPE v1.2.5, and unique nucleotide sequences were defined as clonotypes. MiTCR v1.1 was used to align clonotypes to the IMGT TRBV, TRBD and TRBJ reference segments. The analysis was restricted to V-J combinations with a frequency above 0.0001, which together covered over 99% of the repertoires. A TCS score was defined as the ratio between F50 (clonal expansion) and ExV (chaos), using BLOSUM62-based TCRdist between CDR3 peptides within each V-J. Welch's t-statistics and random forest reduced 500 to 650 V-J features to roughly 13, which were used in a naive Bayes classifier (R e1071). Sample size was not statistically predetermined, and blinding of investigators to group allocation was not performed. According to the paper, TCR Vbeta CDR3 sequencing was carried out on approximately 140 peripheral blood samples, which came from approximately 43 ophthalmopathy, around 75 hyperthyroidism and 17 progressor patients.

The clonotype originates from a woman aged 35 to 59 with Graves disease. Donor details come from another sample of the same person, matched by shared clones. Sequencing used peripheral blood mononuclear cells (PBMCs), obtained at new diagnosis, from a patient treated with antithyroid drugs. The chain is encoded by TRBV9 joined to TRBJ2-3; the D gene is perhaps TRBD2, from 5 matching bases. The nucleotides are TGTGCCAGCAGCGACCGGACTGTTGATACGCAGTATTTT. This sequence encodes CASSDRTVDTQYF.